Following are 23 T cell receptor beta chains from one sample sequenced in a study of cytomegalovirus exposure and HLA in healthy donors. Primers: 60 Vbeta forward and 13 Jbeta reverse. The repertoire was sequenced with immunoSEQ multiplex PCR; TCRdb's copy has only in-frame clones and lacks some. The sample has 100,000 to 150,000 clones; 83% are singletons. The sequencing sample was made of PBMCs. These receptors all stem from a woman aged 40 to 49 in good health and CMV-seropositive.

Remarks on this clone: At one of its ends the junction is not consistent with the germline gene, which may arise from a read error. The chain carries TRBV6-6 and TRBJ1-3; tentatively, D is TRBD1 (6 bases). This CDR3 is 16 amino acids long. The germline gives CDR1 MNHNY, CDR2 SVGAGI (reference sequence). This CDR3 is CASSYTGSGAGNIIYF. The CDR3 bases are TGTGCCAGCAGTTACACCGGGTCAGGGGCTGGAAACATCATATATTTT.

The chain couples TRBV19 to TRBJ2-2, with D hard to call. Trimming left V 10 bases short and J 7 bases short, with 10 bases between. The germline gives CDR1 LNHDA, CDR2 SQIVND (reference sequence). The CDR3 sequence is 11 residues long. The CDR3: CATEGGGELFF. In DNA form, the CDR3 reads TGTGCCACCGAAGGCGGCGGGGAGCTGTTTTTT. The full variable domain, its missing parts supplied by reference TRBV19 and TRBJ2-2, is DGGITQSPKYLFRKEGQNVTLSCEQNLNHDAMYWYRQDPGQGLRLIYYSQIVNDFQKGDIAEGYSVSREKKESFPLTVTSAQKNPTAFYLCATEGGGELFFGEGSRLTVL.

The rearrangement links TRBV7-9 to TRBJ2-5, with 7 bases aligning to TRBD1. J was trimmed by 5 bases and V by 2 bases; bases with no gene match: 2. The V gene's germline CDR1 is SEHNR and CDR2 FQNEAQ (reference sequence). This CDR3 is 13 amino acids long. The CDR3 nucleotides read TGTGCCAGCAGCTTAAGGGGGCTTGAGACCCAGTACTTC. It specifies CASSLRGLETQYF.

The chain carries TRBV5-8 and TRBJ1-4; a possible D gene is TRBD1 (6 bases). Trimming cost V 5 bases and J 7 bases, with 27 bases left between them. This CDR3 is 18 amino acids long. Germline CDR1 is SGHTS and CDR2 is YDEGEE. The CDR3 sequence: CASRPLHREYGASEKLFF. The CDR3 nucleotides read TGTGCCAGCAGACCCCTTCACAGGGAATACGGGGCGAGTGAAAAACTGTTTTTT.

The chain uses TRBV25-1 and TRBJ2-2; D perhaps matches TRBD2 (6 bases). CDR3 length: 14 residues. Trimming took 7 bases from V and 2 from J, leaving 11 bases between them. Germline CDR1 and CDR2: MGHDK and SYGVNS. CDR3 region: CASTGDHNTGELFF. The DNA for the CDR3 is TGTGCCAGCACGGGGGACCACAACACCGGGGAGCTGTTTTTT.

This chain uses TRBV9 with TRBJ1-1; D gene ambiguous. Trimming took 3 bases from V and 1 from J, leaving 7 bases between them. The length of the CDR3 is 13 residues. Germline assignment: CDR1 SGDLS and CDR2 YYNGEE. The CDR3: CASSATANTEAFF. The CDR3, as DNA: TGTGCCAGCAGCGCCACAGCGAACACTGAAGCTTTCTTT.

This clone has only one observation. The chain carries TRBV28 and TRBJ1-2; tentative D call: TRBD1 (6 bases). V lost 5 bases to trimming and J lost 8 bases, with 15 bases between them. CDR1 MDHEN and CDR2 SYDVKM come from the germline V gene. The CDR3 is made up of 13 amino acids. The CDR3 sequence is CASSLRHREGYTF. For the CDR3, the DNA is TGTGCCAGCAGTCTCCGTCACAGGGAGGGCTACACCTTC.

The chain employs TRBV5-1 and TRBJ1-2; D is unresolved. V shed 4 bases and J shed 9 bases, with 13 bases lying between them. CDR3 length: 12 amino acids. Germline loops: CDR1 SGHRS, CDR2 YFSETQ. DNA of the CDR3: TGCGCCAGCAGCCCGGAGGCCATCAGCTACACCTTC. Protein sequence: CASSPEAISYTF.

This clone appeared once. This rearrangement joins TRBV7-3 to TRBJ2-1, with 7 bases identical to TRBD1. This CDR3 has 15 residues. The V gene's germline CDR1 is SGHTA and CDR2 FQGTGA. J was trimmed by 4 bases and V by 6 bases; bases with no gene match: 9. This CDR3 reads CASSLTWDRYNEQFF. CDR3 nucleotides: TGTGCCAGCAGTCTCACTTGGGACAGATACAATGAGCAGTTCTTC.

V gene TRBV9 combines with J gene TRBJ2-3; D might be TRBD1 (6 bases). V lost 4 bases, J lost 5 bases, and 14 bases lay in between. Germline V CDR1 and CDR2: SGDLS, YYNGEE. The CDR3 totals 14 residues. The chain's CDR3 is CASSSGTSRDTQYF. CDR3 bases: TGTGCCAGCAGCTCAGGGACATCAAGAGATACGCAGTATTTT.

With respect to this clone: At one end the junction does not follow the germline gene, possibly because of a read error. J is TRBJ1-1 and V is TRBV7-9; a weak D match, TRBD1 (6 bases). Per germline, CDR1 SEHNR and CDR2 FQNEAQ (reference sequence). The CDR3 length is 15 residues. The CDR3 DNA reads TGTTCCAGCAGCCCAGCAAACTTAGGGGGGGATGAAGCTTTCTTT. Its protein product is CSSSPANLGGDEAFF. Full variable domain (remainder filled in from reference TRBV7-9 and TRBJ1-1): DTGVSQNPRHKITKRGQNVTFRCDPISEHNRLYWYRQTLGQGPEFLTYFQNEAQLEKSRLLSDRFSAERPKGSFSTLEIQRTEQGDSAMYLCSSSPANLGGDEAFFGQGTRLTVV.

V and J are TRBV10-2 and TRBJ2-7, with D possibly being TRBD2 (5 bases). Germline CDR1 reads WSHSY; CDR2 reads SAAADI. CDR3 size: 14 residues. Deletions cut 8 bases from V and 1 base from J, with 15 bases between. The chain's CDR3 is CASSGSASSYEQYF. Here the CDR3 DNA reads TGCGCCAGCTCGGGGTCGGCCAGTTCCTACGAGCAGTACTTC.

This clone was seen a handful of times. The chain is built from TRBV5-1 and TRBJ2-2; 9 positions match TRBD1. The CDR3 contains 16 residues. Germline CDR1 SGHRS, CDR2 YFSETQ. V trimming: 7 bases; J trimming: 5 bases; junction bases outside the gene matches: 12. The CDR3 DNA is TGCGCCAGCTCAAACATCCTGGACAGGGGAACCGGGGAGCTGTTTTTT. Its protein is CASSNILDRGTGELFF.

V is TRBV6-1 and J is TRBJ2-1; 11 nucleotides match TRBD2. This CDR3 contains 15 residues. The V gene's germline CDR1 is MNHNS and CDR2 SASEGT. The ends lost 6 bases at V and 5 bases at J; junction bases unmatched: 6. The CDR3 loop reads CASSVLAGDNNEQFF. CDR3 coding DNA: TGTGCCAGCAGCGTACTAGCGGGAGACAACAATGAGCAGTTCTTC.

The chain uses TRBV28 and TRBJ2-7; TRBD2 aligns across 12 bases. The CDR3 is made up of 15 amino acids. Germline lookup yields CDR1 MDHEN and CDR2 SYDVKM. With V trimmed by 6 bases and J by 0 bases, 3 bases remained unmatched. The CDR3 protein is CASRMGLAGSYEQYF. The CDR3 DNA follows: TGTGCCAGCAGGATGGGACTAGCGGGCTCCTACGAGCAGTACTTC.

The CDR3 nucleotides read TGCGCCAGCAGCTTTACCGGGACTAGCTTGGAGACCCAGTACTTC. Protein sequence: CASSFTGTSLETQYF. The chain uses TRBV5-1 and TRBJ2-5; 9 nucleotides align to TRBD2. CDR1 is SGHRS and CDR2 is YFSETQ in the germline V gene. The CDR3 totals 15 residues. The V and J ends lost 2 bases and 5 bases, in that order; junction bases with no gene match: 7.

The rearrangement joins TRBV6-5 to TRBJ1-1; no firm D call. Trimming shortened V by 4 bases and J by 8 bases, and 8 bases separated the two germline ends. Germline values: CDR1 MNHEY, CDR2 SVGAGI. CDR3 length equals 11 residues. The CDR3 coding sequence is TGTGCCAGCAGTTTTGGAGGAGAAGCTTTCTTT. This encodes CASSFGGEAFF.

This clone was observed a handful of times. The chain carries TRBV4-3 and TRBJ1-2, with 7 bases that match TRBD1. The CDR3 consists of 15 residues. V lost 2 bases, J lost 5 bases, and 8 bases stayed unmatched. Germline-derived CDR1 and CDR2 are LGHNA and YSLEER. The CDR3 here is CASSQQTGAGYGYTF. CDR3 coding DNA: TGCGCCAGCAGCCAACAAACAGGGGCTGGTTATGGCTACACCTTC.

DNA for the CDR3: TGTGCCAGCAATAGCGGACACCTGGATACGCAGTATTTT. Translating gives CASNSGHLDTQYF. The chain links TRBV6-1 to TRBJ2-3; tentative D call: TRBD2 (6 bases). CDR1 is MNHNS, CDR2 SASEGT, per germline. The V end was cut by 7 bases, the J end by 6 bases, with 14 bases between. The CDR3 has 13 residues.

The CDR3 region has the DNA TGTGCCAGTACCCCGACAGGGACTGGGGCCAACGTCCTGACTTTC. Translating gives CASTPTGTGANVLTF. The rearrangement uses TRBV19 and TRBJ2-6; 7 bases are a match to TRBD1. With V trimmed by 7 bases and J by 2 bases, 5 bases remained unmatched. Germline CDR1 reads LNHDA; CDR2 reads SQIVND (reference sequence). The CDR3 consists of 15 residues. Together with reference TRBV19 and TRBJ2-6, the CDR3 gives the full variable domain: DGGITQSPKYLFRKEGQNVTLSCEQNLNHDAMYWYRQDPGQGLRLIYYSQIVNDFQKGDIAEGYSVSREKKESFPLTVTSAQKNPTAFYLCASTPTGTGANVLTFGAGSRLTVL.

The chain recombines TRBV20-1 with TRBJ2-1; 7 bases line up with TRBD2. Germline CDR1 is DFQATT and CDR2 is SNEGSKA (reference sequence). This CDR3 region has 11 residues. Losses at the gene ends were 5 bases for V and 11 bases for J; bases not matched to a gene: 6. DNA of the CDR3: TGCAGTGCTCCGCGGGGGACTCAGCAGTTCTTC. It specifies CSAPRGTQQFF.

This sequence joins TRBV5-1 and TRBJ2-1; D is unclear. In germline, CDR1 is SGHRS, CDR2 YFSETQ. The CDR3 sequence is 13 residues long. The V gene lost 2 bases and the J gene lost 10 bases, with 13 bases spanning the gap. The DNA for the CDR3 is TGCGCCAGCAGCTTAACCGGGTCACCGGAGCAGTTCTTC. It is translated as CASSLTGSPEQFF.

V is TRBV7-2 and J is TRBJ2-5; weak D call: TRBD1 (6 bases). This CDR3 region has 14 residues. Per germline, CDR1 SGHTA and CDR2 FQGNSA. Trimming removed 5 bases at V and 5 bases at J, with 15 bases between. The CDR3 loop reads CASSRSWGQETQYF. Written as DNA, the CDR3 is TGTGCCAGCAGCCGATCCTGGGGGCAGGAGACCCAGTACTTC.